The entry that follows covers one T cell receptor beta chain sequence. In its sample, this clonotype was seen once. Its antigen remains undetermined. Base-call qualities are not available, and no considerably larger clone is one nucleotide away. A solitary read yields weak support. The CDR3 numbers 16 residues from cysteine through phenylalanine. The only DNA kept is the CDR3, 48 bases in frame from the first base. Trimming takes 4 bases off V and 7 bases off J; junction bases not matched to a gene: 11. Looking up the germline V gene yields CDR1 SGHVS and CDR2 FNYEAQ. The data belong to a study of CD8+CD57+ T cells in acquired aplastic anemia (dated by TCRdb to the late 2010s). At the level of the whole study: On average, sorted CD4+ and CD8+ cells yielded around 3.5 ug of extracted DNA, with a range of roughly 0.17 to 27.4 ug. CD8+CD57+ expansion was defined as a frequency above the mean frequency observed in healthy subjects. The paper's findings and limits, for the study overall: Patients and healthy controls showed no significant difference in CD8+ Simpson's diversity (P=0.060). Although around 30 CD8+ CDR3 sequences were shared by patients and controls, these sequences appeared highly expressed in patients and within the immunodominant clones of patients.

The patients picked for sequencing were ones in whom flow cytometry had shown an expansion of CD8+CD57+ cells. Severe acquired aplastic anemia was diagnosed in all patients according to International Study of Aplastic Anemia and Agranulocytosis and Camitta criteria. No patient had received any therapy when blood was sampled. In the study, sorted CD4+ and CD8+ blood T cells from patients with severe aplastic anemia and from healthy subjects underwent deep sequencing of TCR repertoires. In the USA, patient enrollment took place under clinicaltrials.gov protocols 00001620, 01623167, 00001397, 00071045, 00081523 and 00961064. Ficoll-Paque density gradient centrifugation was used to isolate peripheral blood mononuclear cells. Before DNA extraction, CD4+ and CD8+ T cells were sorted with FACS or magnetic beads. Genomic DNA was used as template for profiling of TCR beta VDJ combinations and CDR3 sequences. An Illumina HiSeq 2000 was used for TCR repertoire sequencing. The authors' pipeline ran thus. TRBV/TRBJ rearrangement plots, CDR3 size and DJ length profiles, and Simpson's diversity index were used to evaluate the repertoires. The most abundant DNA sequence in the deep sequencing data was taken as the immunodominant clone. CDR3 amino acid sequences were screened for sharing across subjects and were compared with published repertoires and the VDJdb database. The public reads were reprocessed in TCRdb via fastp at Q25 and MiXCR, keeping in-frame beta chains. Merged by CDR3 protein, the rows form single entries marked with the most common genes and DNA. V and J calls and clone size were set by TCRdb, not the authors. The sample records approximately 470,000 distinct CDR3 sequences, around 33% of which are singletons. The ten biggest clones cover nearly 0.85% of the sample.

The chain links TRBV7-6 with TRBJ2-7; TRBD2 agrees with 12 junctional bases. The sequence was obtained from a human donor with aplastic anemia. The sequenced sample was sorted CD4+, CD8+, or CD8+CD57+ T cells (not recorded which) from PBMCs. The encoded CDR3 is CASSSRTSGGSGEQYF. The DNA sequence is as follows: TGTGCCAGCAGCTCCCGTACTAGCGGGGGGTCGGGTGAGCAGTACTTC.